Listed here are 9 T cell receptor beta chains from one sample, sequenced in a study of metastatic and nonmetastatic thyroid tumors. Via MiXCR, TCRdb re-called the PCR reads. The sample has about 18,000 clones; around 28% are singletons. Thyroid surgery was preceded by no treatment in any patient. Sequencing was performed on tumor tissue. These receptor sequences come from a male donor with papillary thyroid cancer or a benign thyroid nodule (not recorded which). Some clones in this sample may be carry-over from other donors' samples.

This sequence joins TRBV6-1 and TRBJ2-7; perhaps TRBD1 as D (5 bases). Between the trimmed V and J ends, which lost 6 bases and 0 bases, there was a span of 12 bases. The CDR3 contains 14 residues. CDR1 and CDR2 (germline): MNHNS, SASEGT. CDR3 DNA: TGTGCCAGCAGCCAGACAGTGTACTCCTACGAGCAGTACTTC. Its translation is CASSQTVYSYEQYF.

A few counts support this clone. V usage is TRBV2 and J usage is TRBJ2-1; weak D call: TRBD2 (6 bases). V was cut by 3 bases and J by 6 bases, with 9 bases left in between. Per the germline V gene, CDR1 is SNHLY and CDR2 is FYNNEI. CDR3 length equals 13 residues. Here the CDR3 DNA reads TGTGCCAGCAGTGAGGGGGGTTCCAATGAGCAGTTCTTC. Its translation: CASSEGGSNEQFF.

In its sample, this clone is medium-sized. V and J are TRBV7-2 and TRBJ1-1, with no clear D. Trimming removed 0 bases from V and 0 bases from J, with 11 bases in between. In germline, CDR1 is SGHTA, CDR2 FQGNSA. The CDR3 consists of 16 residues. The CDR3 sequence: CASSLALSIVNTEAFF. For the CDR3, the DNA is TGTGCCAGCAGCTTAGCCCTTTCCATCGTGAACACTGAAGCTTTCTTT.

This clone was counted ten times or more. The chain combines TRBV7-6 with TRBJ1-1, with D possibly matching TRBD1 (6 bases). The V end was cut by 1 base, the J end by 10 bases, with 16 bases between. The CDR3 runs 14 residues. Germline values: CDR1 SGHVS, CDR2 FNYEAQ. The CDR3 DNA reads as TGTGCCAGCAGCTTAGAGCCAGGGGCCCGATTAGCTTTCTTT. Translated, it gives CASSLEPGARLAFF.

The gene calls are TRBV9 and TRBJ2-3; D is unclear. Trimming cost V 2 bases and J 2 bases, with 12 bases left between them. The CDR3 extends over 15 amino acids. Germline CDR1 and CDR2: SGDLS and YYNGEE. CDR3 nucleotides: TGTGCCAGCAGCGTGTCAGCCAAGATCACAGATACGCAGTATTTT. Protein sequence: CASSVSAKITDTQYF. The whole variable domain, remainder taken from reference TRBV9 and TRBJ2-3, is DSGVTQTPKHLITATGQRVTLRCSPRSGDLSVYWYQQSLDQGLQFLIQYYNGEERAKGNILERFSAQQFPDLHSELNLSSLELGDSALYFCASSVSAKITDTQYFGPGTRLTVL.

This chain connects TRBV30 to TRBJ1-1; no reliable D call. The CDR3 loop spans 12 amino acids. Trimming took off 0 bases at V and 9 bases at J, with 11 bases between the two ends. Germline V gene lookup returns CDR1 GTSNPN and CDR2 SVGIG (reference sequence). The DNA for the CDR3 is TGTGCCTGGAGTGTACCTAACAGACAAGCTTTCTTT. Protein product: CAWSVPNRQAFF.

The gene calls are TRBV2 and TRBJ1-2; the D gene is possibly TRBD1 (5 bases). CDR1 and CDR2 from the germline V gene are SNHLY and FYNNEI. V was pared by 1 base and J by 5 bases, with 11 bases between. CDR3 size: 14 residues. This CDR3 reads CASSEVGQGYGYTF. The CDR3 nucleotides read TGTGCCAGCAGTGAAGTGGGCCAGGGATATGGCTACACCTTC.

V gene TRBV4-1 combines with J gene TRBJ1-5; no clear D gene. The CDR3 loop spans 15 amino acids. Looked up from germline, CDR1 is MGHRA and CDR2 is YSYEKL. Trimming shortened V by 0 bases and J by 7 bases, and 13 bases separated the two germline ends. CDR3 nucleotide sequence: TGCGCCAGCAGCCAAGAATGGGGTGAGGGCCAGCCCCAGCATTTT. It is translated as CASSQEWGEGQPQHF.

This clone was detected only a few times. The chain has TRBV19 and TRBJ1-6; TRBD1 is a possible D gene (5 bases). Germline V gives CDR1 LNHDA, CDR2 SQIVND (reference sequence). CDR3 length: 13 residues. The ends were cut back, 3 bases at V and 10 bases at J, with 10 bases in the middle. The CDR3 loop reads CASSMGYRSPLHF. CDR3 sequence (DNA): TGTGCCAGTAGTATGGGTTACAGGTCACCCCTCCACTTT. Looking up the rest from reference TRBV19 and TRBJ1-6 gives the full variable domain: DGGITQSPKYLFRKEGQNVTLSCEQNLNHDAMYWYRQDPGQGLRLIYYSQIVNDFQKGDIAEGYSVSREKKESFPLTVTSAQKNPTAFYLCASSMGYRSPLHFGNGTRLTVT.